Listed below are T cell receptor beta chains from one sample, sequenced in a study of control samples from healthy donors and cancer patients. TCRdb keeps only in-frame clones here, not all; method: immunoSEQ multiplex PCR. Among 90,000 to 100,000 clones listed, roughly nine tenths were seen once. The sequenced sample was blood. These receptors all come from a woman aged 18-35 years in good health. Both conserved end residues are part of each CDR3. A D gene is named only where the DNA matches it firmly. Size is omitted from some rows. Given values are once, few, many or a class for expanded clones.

CDR3: CASSRLAGGAHEQYF; DNA: TGTGCCAGCAGCAGGTTGGCAGGGGGCGCCCACGAGCAGTACTTC; V: TRBV2; J: TRBJ2-7; size: once; D: TRBD1
CDR3: CSASGSPAARWGSGNTIYF; DNA: TGCAGTGCTAGTGGATCTCCGGCAGCCCGGTGGGGCTCTGGAAACACCATATATTTT; V: TRBV20-1; J: TRBJ1-3; size: once; D: -
CDR3: CASSLGDQPQHF; DNA: TGTGCCAGCAGCTTAGGTGATCAGCCCCAGCATTTT; V: TRBV13; J: TRBJ1-5; size: -; D: -
CDR3: CASHPGLAGGGNNEQFF; DNA: TGTGCCAGCCACCCGGGACTAGCGGGGGGCGGTAACAATGAGCAGTTCTTC; V: TRBV5-6; J: TRBJ2-1; size: -; D: TRBD2
CDR3: CSAQSIREAFF; DNA: TGCAGTGCCCAGTCGATTCGGGAAGCTTTCTTT; V: TRBV20-1; J: TRBJ1-1; size: -; D: -
CDR3: CASMRNTEAFF; DNA: TGTGCCAGTATGAGGAACACTGAAGCTTTCTTT; V: TRBV19; J: TRBJ1-1; size: -; D: -
CDR3: CSAQEETQYF; DNA: TGCAGTGCTCAAGAAGAGACCCAGTACTTC; V: TRBV20-1; J: TRBJ2-5; size: -; D: -
CDR3: CASSLALAGDNEQFF; DNA: TGCGCCAGCAGCTTGGCCCTAGCGGGGGACAATGAGCAGTTCTTC; V: TRBV5-1; J: TRBJ2-1; size: many; D: TRBD2
CDR3: CASSPGQGDGANVLTF; DNA: TGTGCCAGCAGCCCTGGGCAGGGCGACGGGGCCAACGTCCTGACTTTC; V: TRBV6-2/TRBV6-3; J: TRBJ2-6; size: once; D: -
CDR3: CASSYRQGSYEQYF; DNA: TGTGCCAGCAGCTACAGACAGGGGTCCTACGAGCAGTACTTC; V: TRBV7-9; J: TRBJ2-7; size: -; D: TRBD1
CDR3: CASSDGEQFF; DNA: TGCGCCAGCAGCGACGGTGAGCAGTTCTTC; V: TRBV5-1; J: TRBJ2-1; size: -; D: -
CDR3: CASSGWGGNEQYF; DNA: TGTGCCAGCAGCGGCTGGGGGGGAAACGAGCAGTACTTC; V: TRBV7-2; J: TRBJ2-7; size: once; D: TRBD2
CDR3: CASTPGGRNTEAFF; DNA: TGTGCCAGCACCCCGGGCGGACGGAACACTGAAGCTTTCTTT; V: TRBV2; J: TRBJ1-1; size: once; D: -
CDR3: CASRPDSSNQPQHF; DNA: TGTGCCAGCAGACCTGACAGTAGCAATCAGCCCCAGCATTTT; V: TRBV6-1; J: TRBJ1-5; size: -; D: -
CDR3: CASSTGGSDSGNTIYF; DNA: TGCGCCAGCAGCACAGGGGGCTCCGACTCTGGAAACACCATATATTTT; V: TRBV5-1; J: TRBJ1-3; size: -; D: TRBD1
CDR3: CASSQGQNTDTQYF; DNA: TGTGCCAGCAGTCAGGGACAGAACACAGATACGCAGTATTTT; V: TRBV6-5; J: TRBJ2-3; size: -; D: TRBD1
CDR3: CASSSERGETQYF; DNA: TGTGCCAGCAGCTCAGAACGGGGAGAGACCCAGTACTTC; V: TRBV11-2; J: TRBJ2-5; size: -; D: -
CDR3: CASSLKCVDRPGYTF; DNA: TGTGCCAGCAGCCTAAAATGTGTCGACAGGCCTGGCTACACCTTC; V: TRBV7-3; J: TRBJ1-2; size: -; D: -
CDR3: CASSVLDGNTIYF; DNA: TGTGCCAGCAGTGTTTTGGATGGAAACACCATATATTTT; V: TRBV2; J: TRBJ1-3; size: few; D: -
CDR3: CASSEVSTDTQYF; DNA: TGTGCCAGCAGTGAAGTCTCCACAGATACGCAGTATTTT; V: TRBV6-1; J: TRBJ2-3; size: -; D: -
CDR3: CASSPTGRDGYTF; DNA: TGTGCCAGCAGCCCCACAGGAAGAGATGGCTACACCTTC; V: TRBV6-5; J: TRBJ1-2; size: -; D: -
CDR3: CATSRGLDVGETQYF; DNA: TGTGCCACCAGTCGAGGACTAGACGTTGGAGAGACCCAGTACTTC; V: TRBV24-1; J: TRBJ2-5; size: -; D: TRBD2
CDR3: CASSPKTGQDTEAFF; DNA: TGTGCCAGCAGCCCAAAGACAGGGCAGGACACTGAAGCTTTCTTT; V: TRBV7-2; J: TRBJ1-1; size: -; D: TRBD1
CDR3: CASSRPLPYRADNSPLHF; DNA: TGTGCCAGCAGTCGACCGCTACCCTACAGGGCAGATAATTCACCCCTCCACTTT; V: TRBV6-7; J: TRBJ1-6; size: -; D: -
CDR3: CASSEPGTVNTEAFF; DNA: TGTGCCAGCAGTGAACCAGGGACGGTGAACACTGAAGCTTTCTTT; V: TRBV6-1; J: TRBJ1-1; size: -; D: -
CDR3: CASSFRQGVGGKLFF; DNA: TGTGCCAGCAGTTTCCGACAGGGGGTGGGTGGAAAACTGTTTTTT; V: TRBV27; J: TRBJ1-4; size: -; D: TRBD1
CDR3: CASSPGRDRAGNTIYF; DNA: TGCGCCAGCAGCCCCGGAAGGGACAGGGCTGGAAACACCATATATTTT; V: TRBV5-1; J: TRBJ1-3; size: -; D: TRBD1
CDR3: CASSIVPAGEQFF; DNA: TGTGCCAGTAGTATAGTTCCGGCCGGTGAGCAGTTCTTC; V: TRBV19; J: TRBJ2-1; size: few; D: -
CDR3: CASSFTGPSNTGELFF; DNA: TGTGCCAGCAGCTTTACAGGACCTTCGAACACCGGGGAGCTGTTTTTT; V: TRBV7-7; J: TRBJ2-2; size: -; D: -
CDR3: CASSYNRAYQDEQYF; DNA: TGTGCCAGTAGCTACAACAGGGCCTACCAAGACGAGCAGTACTTC; V: TRBV19; J: TRBJ2-7; size: -; D: -
CDR3: CASSPLRADLNTEAFF; DNA: TGTGCCAGCAGCCCCCTACGGGCAGACTTGAACACTGAAGCTTTCTTT; V: TRBV11-1; J: TRBJ1-1; size: -; D: -
CDR3: CASSSPGTASSEAFF; DNA: TGTGCCAGCAGTTCCCCAGGGACAGCCTCCTCTGAAGCTTTCTTT; V: TRBV6-5; J: TRBJ1-1; size: -; D: TRBD1
CDR3: CATTNKVDYEQYF; DNA: TGTGCCACCACCAACAAGGTAGACTACGAGCAGTACTTC; V: TRBV28; J: TRBJ2-7; size: -; D: -
CDR3: CASSLSEFTNNEQFF; DNA: TGTGCCAGCAGTTTGAGCGAATTTACCAACAATGAGCAGTTCTTC; V: TRBV27; J: TRBJ2-1; size: -; D: -
CDR3: CASSFRTSGTDTQYF; DNA: TGCGCCAGCAGCTTTAGGACTTCTGGTACAGATACGCAGTATTTT; V: TRBV5-1; J: TRBJ2-3; size: -; D: -
CDR3: CASSLQRADTQYF; DNA: TGTGCCAGCAGCTTACAGCGTGCGGATACGCAGTATTTT; V: TRBV5-4; J: TRBJ2-3; size: -; D: -
CDR3: CASRPRGAFTLNTEAFF; DNA: TGTGCCAGCAGACCGCGGGGTGCGTTTACCCTGAACACTGAAGCTTTCTTT; V: TRBV7-2; J: TRBJ1-1; size: -; D: -
CDR3: CASNTGQMNYGYTF; DNA: TGTGCCAGTAATACGGGACAGATGAACTATGGCTACACCTTC; V: TRBV19; J: TRBJ1-2; size: -; D: TRBD1
CDR3: CASSPLRRGGTNSNQPQHF; DNA: TGTGCCAGCAGTCCTTTAAGGCGTGGCGGAACCAATAGCAATCAGCCCCAGCATTTT; V: TRBV2; J: TRBJ1-5; size: -; D: -
CDR3: CASSLLLTENYGYTF; DNA: TGCGCCAGCAGCTTGTTATTAACGGAGAACTATGGCTACACCTTC; V: TRBV5-1; J: TRBJ1-2; size: -; D: -
CDR3: CASRSRAYEQYF; DNA: TGTGCCAGTAGGTCCAGGGCCTACGAGCAGTACTTC; V: TRBV19; J: TRBJ2-7; size: -; D: -
CDR3: CATSRGGGGGETQYF; DNA: TGTGCCACCAGCAGGGGAGGGGGAGGAGGAGAGACCCAGTACTTC; V: TRBV15; J: TRBJ2-5; size: once; D: -
CDR3: CASSESAANTEAFF; DNA: TGCGCCAGCAGCGAAAGTGCCGCGAACACTGAAGCTTTCTTT; V: TRBV5-1; J: TRBJ1-1; size: -; D: -
CDR3: CSVGSGESEAFF; DNA: TGCAGCGTTGGCTCTGGGGAATCTGAAGCTTTCTTT; V: TRBV29-1; J: TRBJ1-1; size: -; D: -